This TCR beta chain is from a study of regulatory T cells in long-lasting Graves disease. General study points: The study found TRBV28, TRBJ1-2 and TRBJ2-5 favored in persistent disease. Thyroid tissue was not sampled; only peripheral blood was. Persistent-disease Graves' patients showed less TCR diversity than new cases.

This clonotype was found a few times. Its antigen is not known. J gave up 6 bases and V 3 bases, and 10 bases lay outside the gene matches. The CDR3 runs to 15 residues. Germline CDR1 reads DFQATT; CDR2 reads SNEGSKA (reference sequence). Building the TCR beta libraries relied on iRepertoire HTBI primers, and CDR3 regions underwent Arm-PCR. TCRdb reprocessed the multiplex PCR reads via MiXCR and lists one record per CDR3 protein. Here the sample spans approximately 350,000 distinct CDR3 sequences, 16% being singletons. Time point described: newly diagnosed GD, antithyroid drugs for less than 3 months. With RNA extracted from PBMCs as input, the TCR library was made. A further study also used this sample, focusing on T cells in Graves' hyperthyroidism and ophthalmopathy.

Here the sequenced sample was peripheral blood mononuclear cells (PBMCs), taken at new diagnosis, from a patient treated with antithyroid drugs. This clonotype was sampled from a man aged 35 to 55 with Graves disease. The genes are TRBV20-1 and TRBJ2-3; TRBD2 agrees at 9 bases. The CDR3 is CSARPWRGGGDTQYF. CDR3 in DNA: TGCAGTGCTAGGCCATGGCGGGGGGGCGGGGATACGCAGTATTTT.